This T cell receptor beta chain was sequenced for a study of shared clonotypes between healthy human individuals (dated by TCRdb to about 2020). General notes on the study: Two women and three men aged 18 to 49 years were included in the cohort. To increase sequencing depth and limit assay-specific biases, different laboratories used diverse techniques to prepare libraries and sequence TCR repertoires. For each donor, CD4 naive and CD4 memory were each given three plates, CD8 naive was given two plates, and CD8 memory was given one plate. Per donor, leukapheresis produced somewhere between about 0.9 and 9.5 billion PBMCs. The study deeply sequenced blood TCR repertoires of several healthy adults to estimate repertoire size and the extent of clonotype sharing between individuals. The investigation overall reported the following: When several donors were compared, the shared fraction of clonotypes was about 5.4% for naive CD4, more than 3% for naive CD8, more than 2% for memory CD4, and 0.3% to 0.5% for memory CD8. Rarefaction of sorted-subset datasets indicated incomplete sequencing despite the large sequencing depth. Larger estimated clonotype richness was generally found for naive subsets than for memory subsets. Because the study included a small number of donors, the genetic and exposure-history diversity represented was limited. Pairwise subsampling led to the expectation that sequencing depth would affect the degree of clonotype sharing among donors. Only blood was sampled, and tissue TCR repertoires likely differ from those in blood. Higher generation probabilities were observed for clonotypes shared by all four sorted-subset donors than for non-shared clonotypes.

Donors were healthy HIV-negative adults with no recently reported acute infections or vaccinations. Every donor was a Caucasian adult residing in Nashville, Tennessee, USA. Magnetic negative selection was used to enrich CD4+ T cells, after which naive cells were positively selected on CD45RA and the negative fraction became the memory subset. After blood collection by leukapheresis, PBMCs were isolated using Ficoll-Histopaque density gradient centrifugation and then cryopreserved in the vapor phase of liquid nitrogen. Analytical flow cytometry was used to check the purity and quantity of every magnetically sorted T cell population. Genomic DNA was isolated from every sorted fraction and measured by UV absorbance on a Nanodrop 2000c. The CDR3 goes from the cysteine to the phenylalanine over 17 residues. The sequence is cut down to CDR3 DNA, 51 bases in frame from base 1. Here V drops 4 bases and J drops 4 bases, and the junction holds 14 bases not matched to any gene.

Worth noting for this clone: Its binding antigen is unknown. Base qualities were left out, and no much larger clone turns up one base away.

Using the deep immunoSEQ assay, multiplex PCR amplified TCR CDR3 regions from genomic DNA. For each cell subset, the extracted genomic DNA was distributed evenly across all wells of several immunoSEQ 96-well plates, and each plate served as one replicate. For sorted subsets, each replicate PCR was loaded with roughly 0.2 ug genomic DNA, equivalent to about 30,000 T cell genomes. Purified libraries were measured with a Qubit 3.0 fluorometer, size-checked on a Bioanalyzer 2100, and measured again with the KAPA Library Quantification kit. A separate single-read 150-cycle Illumina NextSeq 550 flow cell was used to sequence each immunoSEQ 96-well plate. The paper's data handling went like this. Because only junctional sequences without quality scores were contained in the immunoSEQ output, filtering matching that applied to full-length reads could not be performed. To assign V/J genes and CDR3, sequences were annotated against IMGT germline references using PyIR, a Python wrapper for IgBLAST v1.9. Reads were filtered out if the reads had weak V/J assignments (E-value above 1e-6), no CDR3, stop codons, out-of-frame junctions, or ambiguous translated residues. V3J clonotypes were defined as sequences sharing an identical inferred V gene, J gene, and CDR3 amino acid sequence. To compute the percentage overlap between repertoires, the number of shared unique clonotypes was divided by the size of the smaller repertoire. Repertoire richness was assessed with RTK rarefaction, the Chao1 estimator, and Recon v2.1 estimates of unobserved clonotypes. Generation probabilities were computed with OLGA for all TCRbeta clonotypes obtained by the gDNA method from several donors. TCRdb mirrors the immuneACCESS table, restricted to in-frame sequences. Some clones are absent from its copies; in checked studies, under half trace to an unresolved V gene, and the reason for the others is unknown. From that table come the V and J calls and clone size; the DNA was used to work out D and trimming. Here the sample has roughly 1,500,000 clones; 95% to 99% occur a single time. The top ten hold less than 0.55% of the sample.

The TCR comes from a man aged 25-40 years in good health. The receptor chain draws on TRBV5-3 and TRBJ2-1; 7 central nucleotides agree with TRBD2. TRBV5-3 is known as an ORF, though its function is uncertain. Sequenced input: naive CD4+ T cells sorted from blood. The cell subset or site tag for this specimen amounts to: CD45RA+ positively selected. CDR3 sequence: CARSLDLGLAEYNEQFF. The base sequence is TGTGCCAGAAGCCTGGACCTCGGGCTAGCGGAATACAATGAGCAGTTCTTC.